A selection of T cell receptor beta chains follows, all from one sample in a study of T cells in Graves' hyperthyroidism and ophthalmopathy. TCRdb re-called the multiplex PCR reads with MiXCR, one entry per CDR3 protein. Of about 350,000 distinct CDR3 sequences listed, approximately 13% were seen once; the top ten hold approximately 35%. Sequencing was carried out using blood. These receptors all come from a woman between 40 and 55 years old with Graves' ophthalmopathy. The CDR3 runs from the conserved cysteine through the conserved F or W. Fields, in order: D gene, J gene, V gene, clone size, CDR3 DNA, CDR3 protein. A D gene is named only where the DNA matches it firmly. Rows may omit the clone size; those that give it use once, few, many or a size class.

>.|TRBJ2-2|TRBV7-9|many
TGTGCCAGCAGCTTCCCTGGAGTTACCGGGGAGCTGTTTTTT
CASSFPGVTGELFF
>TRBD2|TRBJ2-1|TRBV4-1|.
TGCGCCAGCAGCCACGGACTAGGTTACAATGAGCAGTTCTTC
CASSHGLGYNEQFF
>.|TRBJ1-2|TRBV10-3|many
TGTGCCATCAGTGAGTGGGGGAGTAACTATGGCTACACCTTC
CAISEWGSNYGYTF
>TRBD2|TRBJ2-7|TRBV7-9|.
TGTGCCAGCAGCCTAGACGGTAGCGGGGGAACCTACGAGCAGTACTTC
CASSLDGSGGTYEQYF
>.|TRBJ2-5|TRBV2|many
TGTGCCAGCAGCCGGACAGCGTACCAAGAGACCCAGTACTTC
CASSRTAYQETQYF
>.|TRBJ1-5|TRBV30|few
TGTGCCTGGAGGGACAAATTAGACAGGTACCGGGGGAATCAGCCCCAGCATTTT
CAWRDKLDRYRGNQPQHF
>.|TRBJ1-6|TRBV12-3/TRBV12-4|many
TGTGCCAGCGGGGGCCCGAGTTCACCCCTCCACTTT
CASGGPSSPLHF
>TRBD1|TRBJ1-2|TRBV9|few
TGTGCCAGCAGCCCAGGGGGTAGGGGCGCCTATGGCTACACCTTC
CASSPGGRGAYGYTF
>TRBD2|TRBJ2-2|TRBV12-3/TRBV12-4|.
TGTGCCAGCAGCTCCGGGGCCAGACTAGCGGGGGCCACCGGGGAGCTGTTTTTT
CASSSGARLAGATGELFF
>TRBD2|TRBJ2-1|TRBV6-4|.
TGTGCCAGTAGTGCCGGGACTAGCGGGATAGATGAGCAGTTCTTC
CASSAGTSGIDEQFF
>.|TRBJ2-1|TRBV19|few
TGTGCCAGTAGTTTCCGGGACTACAATGAGCAGTTCTTC
CASSFRDYNEQFF
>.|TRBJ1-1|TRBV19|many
TGTGCCAGTAGCGAAGAGGGGGTGGTGAACACTGAAGCTTTCTTT
CASSEEGVVNTEAFF
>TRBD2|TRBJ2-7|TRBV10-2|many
TGCGCCAGCGGATCGACTAGCGTCGCCTACGAGCAGTACTTC
CASGSTSVAYEQYF
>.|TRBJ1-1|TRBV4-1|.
TGCGCCAGCAGCCAAGTATGGGGGAACACTGAAGCTTTCTTT
CASSQVWGNTEAFF
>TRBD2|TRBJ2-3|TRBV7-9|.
TGTGCCAGCAGCTTAAGGGCAACTAGCGGGGGGGCCGAAGATACGCAGTATTTT
CASSLRATSGGAEDTQYF